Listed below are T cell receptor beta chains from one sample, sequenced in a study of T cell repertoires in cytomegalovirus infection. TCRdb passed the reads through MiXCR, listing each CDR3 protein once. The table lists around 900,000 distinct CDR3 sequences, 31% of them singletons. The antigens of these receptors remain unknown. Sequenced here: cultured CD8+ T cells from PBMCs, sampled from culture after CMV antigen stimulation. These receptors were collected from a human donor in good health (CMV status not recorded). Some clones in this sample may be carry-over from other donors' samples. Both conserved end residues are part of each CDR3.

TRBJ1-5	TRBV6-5	CASSYRQGGNQPQHF
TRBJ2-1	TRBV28	CANSFAYVRAYNEQFF
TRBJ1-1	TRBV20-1	CSALTGMNTEAFF
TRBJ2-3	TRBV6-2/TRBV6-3	CASTGTPDTQYF
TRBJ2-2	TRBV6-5	CASSYSTRNTGELFF
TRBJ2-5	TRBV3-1	CASSQSGGPPETQYF
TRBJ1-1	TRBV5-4	CASSFNDRVSEAFF
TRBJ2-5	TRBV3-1	CASSQDQAEETQYF
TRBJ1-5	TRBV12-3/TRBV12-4	CASSFLFPGREQPQHF
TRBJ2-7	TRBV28	CASSSDRGLTNYEQYF
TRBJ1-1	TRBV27	CASSFLGPYTEAFF
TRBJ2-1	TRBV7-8	CASSVPGPPNNEQFF
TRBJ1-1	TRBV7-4	CASSLVGARVDTEAFF
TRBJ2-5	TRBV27	CASSSSSGWTQYF
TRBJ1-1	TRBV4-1	CASSQEGVSTGTEAFF
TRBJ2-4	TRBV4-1	CASSQAGPAVLAKNIQYF
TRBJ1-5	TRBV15	CATSRDDSNQPQHF
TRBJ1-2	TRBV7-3	CASSGPGVKGDLWGYTF
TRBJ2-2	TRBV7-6	CASSFGPLGGSNTGELFF
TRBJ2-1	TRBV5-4	CASSLAMGNNEQFF
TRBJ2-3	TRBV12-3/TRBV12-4	CASSLSSLGQEDTQYF
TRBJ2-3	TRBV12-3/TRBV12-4	CASSLQRDTDTQYF
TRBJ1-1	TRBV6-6	CASSSAGRNTEAFF
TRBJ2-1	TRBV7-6	CASSSSAASGGLGNEQFF
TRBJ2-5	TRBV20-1	CSARGGRALETQYF
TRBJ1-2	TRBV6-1	CASSEPIGFYNYGYTF
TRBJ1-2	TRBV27	CASSLLPGSDGYTF
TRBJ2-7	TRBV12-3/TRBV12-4	CASSWVPRDRAGEQYF
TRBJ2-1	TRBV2	CAGSAGQRGVFGEQFF
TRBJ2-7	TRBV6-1	CASSESGWVYEQYF
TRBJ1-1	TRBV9	CASSPPWRTGEAFF